Below are 12 T cell receptor beta chains sequenced from a single sample in a study of CD8+ T cells in alopecia areata. Investigators isolated RNA and reverse transcribed it into cDNA to act as the sequencing template. Assay: immunoSEQ multiplex PCR; the TCRdb copy retains only in-frame clones and omits some. The profile shows fewer than 150,000 clones, approximately 60% of them singletons. The sample consisted of CD4+ T cells sorted from blood. All receptors derive from a human donor in good health.

The chain has TRBV5-1 and TRBJ1-6; weak D call: TRBD1 (5 bases). Per germline, CDR1 SGHRS and CDR2 YFSETQ. Trimming took 1 base from V and 10 from J, leaving 15 bases between them. This CDR3 is 15 amino acids long. The CDR3: CASSLSARGRSPLHF. The CDR3 nucleotides are TGCGCCAGCAGCTTGTCGGCACGGGGGAGATCACCCCTCCACTTT.

The V gene is TRBV15, the J gene TRBJ2-5; the match to TRBD1 covers 7 bases. The CDR3 runs 14 residues. The V gene end was trimmed by 5 bases and the J gene end by 5 bases; junction bases not matched to a gene: 8. CDR1 and CDR2 (germline): LNHNV, YYDKDF (reference sequence). CDR3 DNA sequence: TGTGCCACCAGCGGACACAGGGGCAGGGAGACCCAGTACTTC. This gives the protein CATSGHRGRETQYF.

This clone was detected a few times. The chain is built from TRBV29-1 and TRBJ1-2, with D possibly being TRBD1 (5 bases). Germline V gene lookup returns CDR1 SQVTM and CDR2 ANQGSEA. V lost 1 base and J lost 6, with 6 bases in between. This CDR3 has 11 residues. CDR3 nucleotides: TGCAGCGTTGAAGGGGGACATGGCTACACCTTC. The encoded protein is CSVEGGHGYTF.

This clone was observed a few times. The rearrangement uses TRBV5-6 and TRBJ2-1; possible D gene TRBD2, 5 bases. The CDR3 contains 14 residues. The V and J ends lost 2 bases and 6 bases respectively, with 12 bases between them. Germline V lookup: CDR1 SGHDT, CDR2 YYEEEE. DNA for the CDR3: TGTGCCAGCAGCTTCCAGACTATGCCCAATGAGCAGTTCTTC. This sequence encodes CASSFQTMPNEQFF.

The V call is TRBV29-1, the J call TRBJ2-5; D gene uncertain. CDR1 is SQVTM, CDR2 ANQGSEA, per germline. CDR3 size: 12 residues. The V gene lost 4 bases and the J gene lost 5 bases, with 11 bases spanning the gap. CDR3 in DNA: TGCAGCGTTGTGGAGACTTTGGAGACCCAGTACTTC. Translation: CSVVETLETQYF.

This clone was detected only a few times. DNA for the CDR3: TGTGCCACCTGGGACGGTAAGACCTACGAGCAGTACTTC. Amino acid sequence: CATWDGKTYEQYF. The chain couples TRBV10-3 to TRBJ2-7; TRBD1 or TRBD2 may be the D gene (5 bases each). V shed 10 bases and J shed 2 bases, with 15 bases lying between them. The CDR3 sequence is 13 residues long. Germline V gene data show CDR1 as ENHRY and CDR2 as SYGVKD.

This clone was seen only a few times. The CDR3: CASTSPSGYNEQFF. DNA of the CDR3: TGTGCCAGCACCTCCCCTAGCGGGTACAATGAGCAGTTCTTC. The genes are TRBV11-2 and TRBJ2-1, with 8 bases lining up with TRBD2. CDR1 and CDR2 (germline): SGHAT, FQNNGV. Trimming took 7 bases from V and 4 from J; bases not matched to a gene: 6. The CDR3 is 14 amino acids.

This clone was counted once. V gene TRBV29-1 combines with J gene TRBJ1-1; tentative D call: TRBD1 (5 bases). With 6 bases removed from V and 6 bases from J, the gap between germline ends came to 17 bases. The CDR3 runs to 13 residues. CDR1 is SQVTM and CDR2 is ANQGSEA in the germline V gene. CDR3 bases: TGCAGCGTCGCGGGACGGAAGACGGCTGAAGCTTTCTTT. Encoded protein: CSVAGRKTAEAFF.

This chain joins TRBV5-1 and TRBJ2-3; 10 nucleotides match TRBD2. With 0 bases clipped from V and 7 bases from J, the junction kept 8 bases outside the gene matches. From germline, CDR1 is SGHRS and CDR2 YFSETQ. The CDR3 spans 16 residues. The CDR3 loop reads CASSLALSGGLHTQYF. CDR3 DNA sequence: TGCGCCAGCAGCTTGGCCCTTAGCGGGGGGTTGCATACGCAGTATTTT.

This chain connects TRBV5-1 to TRBJ1-1; TRBD1 agrees at 8 bases. The length of the CDR3 is 15 residues. The V gene end was trimmed by 3 bases and the J gene end by 1 base; junction bases not matched to a gene: 5. Germline V gene data show CDR1 as SGHRS and CDR2 as YFSETQ. CDR3: CASSSGTGWNTEAFF. The CDR3 DNA follows: TGCGCCAGCAGCTCCGGGACAGGTTGGAACACTGAAGCTTTCTTT.

In its sample, this clone was seen a few times. The chain has TRBV5-1 and TRBJ1-1; D is undetermined. This CDR3 region has 13 residues. V lost 0 bases and J lost 1, with 4 bases in between. Germline-derived CDR1 and CDR2 are SGHRS and YFSETQ. CDR3 protein: CASSLVANTEAFF. CDR3 DNA sequence: TGCGCCAGCAGCTTGGTGGCGAACACTGAAGCTTTCTTT.

In regard to this clone: Other nucleotide sequences from this sample produce the same CDR3. The chain combines TRBV5-1 with TRBJ2-6, with D unresolved. The germline CDR1 and CDR2 sequences are SGHRS and YFSETQ. This CDR3 has 15 amino acids. Trimming cost V 0 bases and J 1 base, with 5 bases left between them. CDR3 region: CASSLDGSGANVLTF. For the CDR3, the DNA is TGCGCCAGCAGCTTGGATGGGTCTGGGGCCAACGTCCTGACTTTC. Supplemented by reference TRBV5-1 and TRBJ2-6, the full variable domain reads KAGVTQTPRYLIKTRGQQVTLSCSPISGHRSVSWYQQTPGQGLQFLFEYFSETQRNKGNFPGRFSGRQFSNSRSEMNVSTLELGDSALYLCASSLDGSGANVLTFGAGSRLTVL.